Below, 10 T cell receptor beta chains from the same sample are listed, as sequenced in a study of blood T cell repertoires in COVID-19. Using immunoSEQ multiplex PCR, the repertoire was profiled, and TCRdb retains in-frame clones only, with some absent. The top ten hold under 50% of the sample, which has 84,000 or so clones, 70% to 80% seen once. Material: peripheral blood. These receptors were taken from a human donor in a cohort sampled during active COVID-19.

This chain connects TRBV19 to TRBJ1-4; 9 bases fit TRBD1. The CDR3 consists of 19 residues. CDR1 is LNHDA and CDR2 is SQIVND in the germline V gene (reference sequence). The ends lost 5 bases at V and 3 bases at J; junction bases unmatched: 16. CDR3 DNA sequence: TGTGCCAGTAGTGTGGGACAGGGAATCGTTCGGGCGGCTAATGAAAAACTGTTTTTT. This translates into CASSVGQGIVRAANEKLFF.

This clone was observed at least ten times. J is TRBJ1-2 and V is TRBV6-2 or TRBV6-3; no reliable D call. This CDR3 spans 15 amino acids. Germline V gene sequence: CDR1 MNHEY, CDR2 SVGEGT. The V and J ends lost 2 bases and 0 bases respectively, with 10 bases between them. The CDR3 DNA sequence: TGTGCCAGCAGTTACCAGTCCAGTTCTAACTATGGCTACACCTTC. Encoded protein: CASSYQSSSNYGYTF.

The rearrangement links TRBV28 to TRBJ2-6; D ambiguous. This CDR3 is built from 15 residues. Germline CDR1 reads MDHEN; CDR2 reads SYDVKM. CDR3 region: CASLTIGAGANVLTF. DNA for the CDR3: TGTGCTTCCCTCACTATAGGAGCTGGGGCCAACGTCCTGACTTTC.

The V gene is TRBV28, the J gene TRBJ2-5, with D perhaps matching TRBD2 (5 bases). The CDR3 contains 13 residues. The V gene's germline CDR1 is MDHEN and CDR2 SYDVKM. The V gene lost 8 bases and the J gene lost 1 base, with 11 bases spanning the gap. CDR3 bases: TGTGCCAGCTGTCGGGCGGGCCAAGAGACCCAGTACTTC. Protein: CASCRAGQETQYF.

This sequence joins TRBV5-1 and TRBJ2-3, with 7 nucleotides matching TRBD1. Trimming removed 4 bases from V and 0 bases from J; junction bases left unmatched: 14. CDR3 length: 18 amino acids. Germline CDR1 reads SGHRS; CDR2 reads YFSETQ. In DNA, the CDR3 is TGCGCCAGCAGCCGGATCCCGGGACAGCCTACTAGCACAGATACGCAGTATTTT. Protein product: CASSRIPGQPTSTDTQYF.

The CDR3 region is CASSAHRSGETQYF. The CDR3 nucleotides read TGTGCCAGCAGTGCTCACAGGTCCGGGGAGACCCAGTACTTC. The chain carries TRBV25-1 and TRBJ2-5; tentative D call: TRBD1 (5 bases). Trimming took 4 bases from V and 5 from J, leaving 14 bases between them. The CDR3 sequence is 14 residues long. Germline CDR1 reads MGHDK; CDR2 reads SYGVNS.

This clone occurred once. DNA of the CDR3: TGTGCCAGCTCGTTGGAGGCTAGCGGGAGGGGGACCGGGGAGCTGTTTTTT. Residues: CASSLEASGRGTGELFF. The chain recombines TRBV9 with TRBJ2-2; 12 bases align to TRBD2. Trimming removed 7 bases from V and 5 bases from J; junction bases left unmatched: 12. The CDR3 sequence is 17 residues long. The V gene's germline CDR1 is SGDLS and CDR2 YYNGEE.

This clone was counted once. This chain joins TRBV2 and TRBJ2-5; no firm D call. CDR3 length: 14 residues. Per the germline V gene, CDR1 is SNHLY and CDR2 is FYNNEI. Trimming left V 1 base short and J 5 bases short, with 11 bases between. CDR3 sequence (DNA): TGTGCCAGCAGTGAAGACCTAGTGGCGGAGACCCAGTACTTC. Translating gives CASSEDLVAETQYF.

The V call is TRBV27, the J call TRBJ2-1, with D possibly TRBD1 on 6 matching bases. The CDR3 length is 13 residues. With 5 bases removed from V and 2 bases from J, the gap between germline ends came to 7 bases. Germline-derived CDR1 and CDR2 are MNHEY and SMNVEV (reference sequence). Written as DNA, the CDR3 is TGTGCCAGCAGTACAGGGCCCTACAATGAGCAGTTCTTC. Encoded protein: CASSTGPYNEQFF.

The rearrangement uses TRBV29-1 and TRBJ1-4, with TRBD1 matching 9 bases. CDR3 length: 12 amino acids. The V gene end was trimmed by 5 bases and the J gene end by 8 bases; junction bases not matched to a gene: 3. Per germline, CDR1 SQVTM and CDR2 ANQGSEA. The CDR3 nucleotides read TGCAGCGTTTCCGGACAGGGGGAAAAACTGTTTTTT. Residues: CSVSGQGEKLFF.